A single sample is the source of the 5 T cell receptor beta chains below, sequenced in a study of patients and donors after allogeneic stem cell transplantation. TCRdb processed the RT-PCR reads anew with MiXCR; each CDR3 protein has one entry. The data show approximately 250,000 distinct CDR3 sequences, roughly 13% seen once. The sample was blood, either unsorted or a sorted T cell fraction (not recorded which). The receptors shown here come from a human donor who was either an allogeneic HSCT recipient or a stem cell or donor lymphocyte infusion donor (not recorded which). It is not recorded whose cells these are; they may come from a transplant donor.

Written as DNA, the CDR3 is TGTGCCAGCAGCCAAGCCACAGGGGGAGTTTATGAGCAGTTCTTC. Translation gives CASSQATGGVYEQFF. The chain combines TRBV3-1 with TRBJ2-1; 8 bases are shared with TRBD1. Germline CDR1 LGHDT, CDR2 YNNKEL (reference sequence). After removal of 1 base from V and 8 bases from J, the junction contained 7 bases not matched to a gene. This CDR3 comprises 15 residues.

This clonotype has more than one count but fewer than ten. J is TRBJ2-2 and V is TRBV5-8; the match to TRBD2 covers 11 bases. J gave up 4 bases and V 7 bases, and 3 bases lay outside the gene matches. The CDR3 sequence is 14 residues long. Germline CDR1 SGHTS, CDR2 YDEGEE. CDR3 bases: TGTGCCAGCTGTGGACTAGCGGGCACCGGGGAGCTGTTTTTT. It translates to CASCGLAGTGELFF.

This clonotype was seen a handful of times. The rearrangement links TRBV20-1 to TRBJ2-7; D possibly corresponds to TRBD1 (7 bases). This CDR3 spans 14 amino acids. Germline CDR1 and CDR2: DFQATT and SNEGSKA (reference sequence). Trimming took 3 bases from V and 3 from J, leaving 15 bases between them. The CDR3 region is CSAREQGRNYEQYF. The CDR3 nucleotides are TGCAGTGCTAGGGAACAGGGGAGGAACTACGAGCAGTACTTC.

This clonotype was picked up many times. J is TRBJ1-5 and V is TRBV20-1; D not resolved. In germline, CDR1 is DFQATT, CDR2 SNEGSKA (reference sequence). V was pared by 3 bases and J by 7 bases, with 19 bases between. This CDR3 has 15 residues. The CDR3 loop is CSASVLGDLNQPQHF. The CDR3 bases are TGCAGTGCTAGTGTTCTCGGGGATTTGAACCAGCCCCAGCATTTT.

This clonotype occurred many times. The chain combines TRBV12-3 or TRBV12-4 with TRBJ1-6; TRBD1 matches 10 bases. V lost 6 bases and J lost 10; bases outside the gene matches: 6. This CDR3 is built from 14 residues. The CDR3 sequence: CASSFGTGVSPLHF. CDR3 nucleotide sequence: TGTGCCAGCAGCTTTGGGACAGGGGTCTCACCCCTCCACTTT.